A single sample gave rise to the 9 T cell receptor beta chains below, sequenced in a study of cytomegalovirus exposure and HLA in healthy donors. Sequencing used immunoSEQ multiplex PCR; TCRdb keeps in-frame clones, though not all of them. The sample has 200,000 or so clones, approximately 82% seen once. Sequenced sample: PBMCs. The receptors stem from a woman in her twenties or thirties in good health and CMV-seropositive.

This clone was seen only once. The genes are TRBV29-1 and TRBJ1-2, with TRBD1 matching over 9 bases. The germline CDR1 and CDR2 sequences are SQVTM and ANQGSEA. There are 16 residues in the CDR3. The V and J ends lost 5 bases and 8 bases, in that order; junction bases with no gene match: 18. The CDR3 sequence: CSVIDRGANTREGYTF. The CDR3 DNA sequence: TGCAGCGTTATTGACAGGGGGGCAAACACCCGGGAGGGCTACACCTTC. The complete variable domain, with remaining parts taken from reference TRBV29-1 and TRBJ1-2, reads SAVISQKPSRDICQRGTSLTIQCQVDSQVTMMFWYRQQPGQSLTLIATANQGSEATYESGFVIDKFPISRPNLTFSTLTVSNMSPEDSSIYLCSVIDRGANTREGYTFGSGTRLTVV.

The DNA for the CDR3 is TGTGCCAGCAGTAGTACACTACGTCAGGGGACGTTGCTGGGTGGCTACACCTTC. Amino acids: CASSSTLRQGTLLGGYTF. The chain is built from TRBV27 and TRBJ1-2; TRBD1 is a possible D gene (6 bases). V was trimmed by 5 bases and J by 7 bases, leaving 29 bases between them. CDR3 size: 18 residues. Germline loops: CDR1 MNHEY, CDR2 SMNVEV (reference sequence).

The chain has TRBV5-4 and TRBJ2-1; D unresolved. This CDR3 comprises 16 residues. V was pared by 0 bases and J by 0 bases, with 10 bases between. The V gene's germline CDR1 is SGHNT and CDR2 YYREEE (reference sequence). As DNA, the CDR3 is TGTGCCAGCAGCTTGGATGCGGCGAGCTCCTACAATGAGCAGTTCTTC. Residues: CASSLDAASSYNEQFF.

This clone was seen once. This rearrangement joins TRBV9 to TRBJ1-2, with TRBD1 identical over 8 bases. V was clipped by 5 bases and J by 4 bases; unmatched bases: 13. CDR3 size: 16 residues. Germline CDR1 is SGDLS and CDR2 is YYNGEE. DNA of the CDR3: TGTGCCAGCAGGACCGGGACAGGAGGGGTTGCCTATGGCTACACCTTC. This codes for CASRTGTGGVAYGYTF.

The CDR3 here is CASSYSQGNYGYTF. CDR3 sequence (DNA): TGTGCCAGCAGTTACTCTCAGGGCAACTATGGCTACACCTTC. V usage is TRBV6-6 and J usage is TRBJ1-2; D is perhaps TRBD1 (5 bases). Looked up from germline, CDR1 is MNHNY and CDR2 is SVGAGI (reference sequence). The CDR3 runs 14 residues. V lost 0 bases and J lost 2, with 7 bases in between.

The chain has TRBV6-5 and TRBJ1-4; D possibly corresponds to TRBD1 (6 bases). CDR1 is MNHEY and CDR2 is SVGAGI in the germline V gene. The CDR3 is 15 residues long. V was clipped by 5 bases and J by 3 bases, with 13 bases between them. DNA for the CDR3: TGTGCCAGCAGTGTTCTCAGGGGTCCTAATGAAAAACTGTTTTTT. It encodes CASSVLRGPNEKLFF.

In its sample, this clone was seen a few times. The chain recombines TRBV4-1 with TRBJ2-7; 10 nucleotides align to TRBD2. The CDR3 sequence is 17 residues long. Germline-derived CDR1 and CDR2 are MGHRA and YSYEKL. V was clipped by 1 base and J by 2 bases; unmatched bases: 8. CDR3 nucleotide sequence: TGCGCCAGCAGCCAAGCCGCTAGCGGGAGAGGGGCCTACGAGCAGTACTTC. The encoded protein is CASSQAASGRGAYEQYF.

This sequence joins TRBV6-5 and TRBJ2-1, with 8 bases that match TRBD1. J lost 2 bases, V lost 2 bases, and 5 bases had no gene match. This CDR3 is 16 amino acids long. The germline gives CDR1 MNHEY, CDR2 SVGAGI. CDR3 bases: TGTGCCAGCAGTTACCGCGGACAGGGCCCCTACAATGAGCAGTTCTTC. Its translation is CASSYRGQGPYNEQFF.

CDR3 nucleotide sequence: TGTGCCAGCAGCGTAGCGGGGGTGGGGACAGATACGCAGTATTTT. Encoded protein: CASSVAGVGTDTQYF. V and J are TRBV2 and TRBJ2-3; 9 nucleotides match TRBD2. Germline V CDR1 and CDR2: SNHLY, FYNNEI. The CDR3 length is 15 residues. The junction had 7 bases not matched to a gene; V was cut back by 6 bases and J by 3 bases.